This entry features one TCR beta chain sequence. This record belongs to a study of blood T cell repertoires in COVID-19. Study-level background: The samples span acute and convalescent COVID-19 from the United States, Italy and Spain. PBMCs, B-cell-depleted T cells, or T cells provided the cDNA or gDNA that made up the material.

The V segment lost 3 bases and the J segment 0 bases; nucleotides outside the gene matches: 11. The CDR3 contains 18 residues. CDR1 is MDHEN and CDR2 is SYDVKM in the germline V gene. Original data processing: Counts of nucleated cells, estimated from reference gene primer amplification, were obtained. Repertoires were generated with immunoSEQ multiplex PCR, while TCRdb's copy carries only in-frame clones and drops some. Clone size and V and J calls were adopted from that table, with D and trimming inferred from the DNA. The sample holds 95,000 to 110,000 clones, just over 90% seen once. The sequenced material came from peripheral blood. This chain joins TRBV28 and TRBJ2-1, with 7 nucleotides matching TRBD1. This receptor was taken from a woman aged 25 to 39 with acute or convalescent COVID-19. The CDR3 protein is CASSFWGQNLSSYNEQFF. Written as DNA, the CDR3 is TGTGCCAGCAGTTTTTGGGGACAGAATCTAAGCTCCTACAATGAGCAGTTCTTC.